Below, 14 T cell receptor beta chains from the same sample are listed, as sequenced in a study of blood T cell repertoires in COVID-19. Assay: immunoSEQ multiplex PCR; the TCRdb copy retains only in-frame clones and omits some. The sample shows 130,000 or so clones, almost 90% of them seen only once. The sample was peripheral blood. These receptors originate from a woman aged 60-75 years with acute or convalescent COVID-19.

To note about this clone: Other nucleotide sequences from this sample produce the same CDR3. The chain uses TRBV9 and TRBJ1-1; 8 nucleotides match TRBD1. The CDR3 totals 12 residues. With 2 bases clipped from V and 8 bases from J, the junction kept 2 bases outside the gene matches. Germline CDR1 and CDR2: SGDLS and YYNGEE. CDR3 sequence: CASSVGTGEAFF. The CDR3 DNA is TGTGCCAGCAGCGTCGGGACAGGCGAAGCTTTCTTT.

The genes are TRBV19 and TRBJ2-6; TRBD1 might be the D (6 bases). The germline gives CDR1 LNHDA, CDR2 SQIVND (reference sequence). The CDR3 totals 13 residues. Trimming stripped 8 bases from V and 9 bases from J, with 14 bases between. CDR3 DNA: TGTGCCAGTTCCCAAGACAGGTACAACGTCCTGACTTTC. This sequence encodes CASSQDRYNVLTF.

The V call is TRBV7-9, the J call TRBJ2-2, with 7 bases that match TRBD2. Germline V gives CDR1 SEHNR, CDR2 FQNEAQ (reference sequence). The CDR3 contains 14 residues. V was clipped by 4 bases and J by 6 bases; unmatched bases: 5. For the CDR3, the DNA is TGTGCCAGCAGCTCCGCCGGGGGGTCCGGGGAGCTGTTTTTT. As protein: CASSSAGGSGELFF.

This clone was observed a single time. This sequence joins TRBV28 and TRBJ1-5, with D possibly being TRBD1 (5 bases). This CDR3 is 15 amino acids long. Per germline, CDR1 MDHEN and CDR2 SYDVKM. V dropped 6 bases and J dropped 2 bases, with 14 bases sitting between them. CDR3 sequence: CASRLGDFGNQPQHF. CDR3 bases: TGTGCCAGCAGGCTAGGGGATTTTGGCAATCAGCCCCAGCATTTT.

The rearrangement uses TRBV28 and TRBJ2-7, with 8 bases aligning to TRBD1. Trimming at V came to 4 bases and at J to 3 bases, leaving 2 bases not matched to a gene. Germline values: CDR1 MDHEN, CDR2 SYDVKM. CDR3 size: 13 residues. CDR3 coding DNA: TGTGCCAGCAGTTCGGGACAGGACTACGAGCAGTACTTC. Translated: CASSSGQDYEQYF.

This sequence joins TRBV7-9 and TRBJ2-2, with 7 positions matching TRBD1. Germline assignment: CDR1 SEHNR and CDR2 FQNEAQ (reference sequence). The J segment lost 2 bases and the V segment lost 5 bases, leaving 8 bases of the junction unmatched. This CDR3 spans 16 amino acids. CDR3 in amino acids: CASSSPGGINTGELFF. DNA of the CDR3: TGTGCCAGCAGCAGCCCAGGGGGTATCAACACCGGGGAGCTGTTTTTT. Using reference TRBV7-9 and TRBJ2-2 for the parts outside the CDR3, the full variable domain is DTGVSQNPRHKITKRGQNVTFRCDPISEHNRLYWYRQTLGQGPEFLTYFQNEAQLEKSRLLSDRFSAERPKGSFSTLEIQRTEQGDSAMYLCASSSPGGINTGELFFGEGSRLTVL.

The chain carries TRBV19 and TRBJ1-2; D not certain. The CDR3 sequence is 12 residues long. Germline V lookup: CDR1 LNHDA, CDR2 SQIVND (reference sequence). V was shortened by 11 bases and J by 4 bases, with 14 bases between the two germline ends. CDR3 sequence reads: CASRGGIYGYTF. The CDR3 bases are TGTGCCTCCCGGGGAGGCATCTATGGCTACACCTTC.

As concerns this clone: Germline is not matched at one junction end, which may reflect a read error. This chain links TRBV7-7 with TRBJ2-5; 9 bases align to TRBD1. CDR3 length: 14 residues. Germline values: CDR1 SSHAT, CDR2 FNYEAQ (reference sequence). In DNA, the CDR3 is TGTGCTAGCAGCCCGGACAGGGGACAAGAGACCCAGTACTTC. Protein: CASSPDRGQETQYF.

CDR3 residues: CASSRTVVGARETQYF. The CDR3, as DNA: TGTGCCAGCAGTAGAACCGTGGTGGGGGCACGGGAGACCCAGTACTTC. The chain has TRBV27 and TRBJ2-5, with a tentative D call TRBD1 (6 bases). CDR3 length equals 16 residues. V was cut by 5 bases and J by 5 bases, with 21 bases left in between. Germline V gives CDR1 MNHEY, CDR2 SMNVEV (reference sequence).

The chain combines TRBV7-2 with TRBJ2-7; 15 nucleotides align to TRBD2. The CDR3 extends over 18 amino acids. Germline CDR1 is SGHTA and CDR2 is FQGNSA. Unmatched junction bases numbered 8, after V lost 5 bases and J lost 0 bases. This CDR3 is CASSHRTSGGVSSYEQYF. Here the CDR3 DNA reads TGTGCCAGCAGCCACCGGACTAGCGGGGGGGTTTCCTCCTACGAGCAGTACTTC.

The chain employs TRBV6-2 or TRBV6-3 and TRBJ1-1; 8 positions agree with TRBD1. V lost 6 bases, J lost 4 bases, and 10 bases stayed unmatched. Germline V gene sequence: CDR1 MNHEY, CDR2 SVGEGT. The CDR3 length is 15 residues. This chain's CDR3 is CASSRQGLYVTEAFF. The CDR3 DNA sequence: TGTGCCAGCAGCCGACAGGGGCTGTATGTCACTGAAGCTTTCTTT.

V and J are TRBV6-5 and TRBJ2-7; 8 bases agree with TRBD2. The CDR3 spans 15 residues. The V gene end was trimmed by 6 bases and the J gene end by 4 bases; junction bases not matched to a gene: 11. From germline, CDR1 is MNHEY and CDR2 SVGAGI. CDR3 in DNA: TGTGCCAGCAGCTTATACCGGGGGGGGACGTACGAGCAGTACTTC. Encoded protein: CASSLYRGGTYEQYF.

The V gene is TRBV7-3, the J gene TRBJ1-1; D gene unclear. The CDR3 sequence is 13 residues long. The germline CDR1 and CDR2 sequences are SGHTA and FQGTGA. Trimming shortened V by 4 bases and J by 5 bases, and 11 bases separated the two germline ends. Here the CDR3 reads CASSSGMGTEAFF. The CDR3 region has the DNA TGTGCCAGCAGCTCGGGGATGGGGACTGAAGCTTTCTTT.

V is TRBV10-3 and J is TRBJ1-1; tentative D call: TRBD1 (6 bases). Trimming took off 6 bases at V and 6 bases at J, with 14 bases between the two ends. In germline, CDR1 is ENHRY, CDR2 SYGVKD. CDR3 length: 13 residues. CDR3 DNA: TGTGCCATCAGCGCGGGGGGGCAGTCTGAAGCTTTCTTT. This translates into CAISAGGQSEAFF.